One sample yielded the 18 T cell receptor beta chains listed below, sequenced in a study of T cell clonality in common variable immunodeficiency. Using immunoSEQ multiplex PCR, the repertoire was profiled, and TCRdb retains in-frame clones only, with some absent. The sample includes some 42,000 clones, none of them occurring once. The sequenced sample consisted of peripheral blood mononuclear cells. These receptors were taken from a person between 18 and 75 years old in good health.

In this sample, this clone turned up many times. The sequenced fragment ends 3 residues before the CDR3 boundary, so the rest is inferred from the germline J gene. The V gene is TRBV5-1, the J gene TRBJ2-1; 7 nucleotides line up with TRBD2. The CDR3 sequence is 15 residues long. J was trimmed by 6 bases and V by 1 base; bases with no gene match: 7. The V gene's germline CDR1 is SGHRS and CDR2 YFSETQ. Partial CDR3 DNA: TGCGCCAGCAGCTTGCGGGCGGGAGAAGGCAATGAG. Translation: CASSLRAGEGNE. The entire CDR3 sequence reads CASSLRAGEGNEQFF. The full variable domain, rest sourced from reference TRBV5-1 and TRBJ2-1, is KAGVTQTPRYLIKTRGQQVTLSCSPISGHRSVSWYQQTPGQGLQFLFEYFSETQRNKGNFPGRFSGRQFSNSRSEMNVSTLELGDSALYLCASSLRAGEGNEQFFGPGTRLTVL.

This clone came up many times. The read ends 3 residues shy of where the CDR3 ends; the end is completed using the germline J gene. This rearrangement joins TRBV7-3 to TRBJ2-3, with TRBD2 identical over 8 bases. Trimming cost V 5 bases and J 4 bases; bases outside gene matches: 14. Germline values: CDR1 SGHTA, CDR2 FQGTGA. CDR3 length: 17 amino acids. CDR3 protein: CASSPTRGPGGADTQYF. The covered CDR3 bases are TGTGCCAGCAGCCCAACGCGCGGGCCCGGGGGGGCAGATACG.

This clone was counted at least ten times. Read coverage stops 3 residues before the CDR3 terminus; the germline J gene supplies the remainder. This sequence joins TRBV20-1 and TRBJ2-2; D unresolved. CDR1 is DFQATT and CDR2 is SNEGSKA in the germline V gene (reference sequence). CDR3 length: 15 residues. With 0 bases removed from V and 6 bases from J, the gap between germline ends came to 14 bases. The covered CDR3 bases are TGCAGTGCTAGAGATCTGAGCTATAATGCCGGGGAG. This translates into CSARDLSYNAGE. The full CDR3 protein is CSARDLSYNAGELFF.

This clone showed up many times. The CDR3 end is not reached by the read, which stops 3 residues before it; the germline J gene fills it in. The V and J genes are TRBV18 and TRBJ2-3, with 7 bases lining up with TRBD2. The ends lost 6 bases at V and 3 bases at J; junction bases unmatched: 6. This CDR3 has 14 amino acids. CDR1 is KGHSH and CDR2 is LQKENI in the germline V gene. Partial CDR3 DNA: TGTGCCAGCTCTATAGCGCGGGAGACAGATACG. This translates into CASSIARETDT. The CDR3 reads in full as CASSIARETDTQYF.

This clone came up many times. An end of the junction differs from the germline gene, which may be a read error. The read ends 3 residues shy of where the CDR3 ends; the end is completed using the germline J gene. V usage is TRBV7-7 and J usage is TRBJ2-1, with D perhaps TRBD1 or TRBD2 (5 bases each). CDR1 is SSHAT and CDR2 is FNYEAQ in the germline V gene (reference sequence). This CDR3 is 15 amino acids long. CDR3 DNA (partial): TGTGCTAGCAGCTTACAGGCGGGTACCGACAATGAG. Translation gives CASSLQAGTDNE. The CDR3 as a whole reads CASSLQAGTDNEQFF. Using reference TRBV7-7 and TRBJ2-1 for the parts outside the CDR3, the full variable domain is GAGVSQSPRYKVTKRGQDVTLRCDPISSHATLYWYQQALGQGPEFLTYFNYEAQPDKSGLPSDRFSAERPEGSISTLTIQRTEQRDSAMYRCASSLQAGTDNEQFFGPGTRLTVL.

This clone was seen many times. The read halts 3 residues ahead of the CDR3 end, with the missing end drawn from the germline J gene. The V and J genes are TRBV30 and TRBJ1-2; 9 bases are shared with TRBD1. Trimming at V came to 4 bases and at J to 2 bases, leaving 8 bases not matched to a gene. CDR1 is GTSNPN and CDR2 is SVGIG in the germline V gene (reference sequence). The CDR3 has 15 amino acids. Incomplete CDR3 DNA: TGTGCCTGGACGGGGCTGGGACAGGGAAACTATGGC. This sequence encodes CAWTGLGQGNYG. The whole CDR3 protein reads CAWTGLGQGNYGYTF.

This clone came up many times. The sequenced fragment ends 3 residues before the CDR3 boundary, so the rest is inferred from the germline J gene. The rearrangement uses TRBV11-2 and TRBJ1-1, with no clear D. V was pared by 1 base and J by 0 bases, with 3 bases between. Germline V CDR1 and CDR2: SGHAT, FQNNGV. This CDR3 is 13 amino acids long. The CDR3 spells CASSLVVNTEAFF. The CDR3 bases that were read are TGTGCCAGCAGCTTAGTCGTGAACACTGAA.

This clone was seen repeatedly, ten times or more. The sequenced CDR3 bases are TGTGCCAGCAGTTTAAGAGGGTGGGCCTACAATGAG. This encodes CASSLRGWAYNE. The entire CDR3 reads CASSLRGWAYNEQFF. The gene calls are TRBV28 and TRBJ2-1; possibly TRBD2 for D (5 bases). The read finishes 3 residues shy of the CDR3 end, and the germline J gene is used to complete it. V lost 2 bases to trimming and J lost 2 bases, with 10 bases between them. This CDR3 contains 15 residues. Germline values: CDR1 MDHEN, CDR2 SYDVKM. Combining the CDR3 with reference TRBV28 and TRBJ2-1 gives the whole variable domain DVKVTQSSRYLVKRTGEKVFLECVQDMDHENMFWYRQDPGLGLRLIYFSYDVKMKEKGDIPEGYSVSREKKERFSLILESASTNQTSMYLCASSLRGWAYNEQFFGPGTRLTVL.

In this sample, this clone turned up many times. The DNA read from the CDR3 is TGTGCCAGCAGTTTATTGCGGAGCGAG. Its translation: CASSLLRSE. The full CDR3 is CASSLLRSEQYF. The chain carries TRBV28 and TRBJ2-7; D is uncertain. The read falls 3 residues short of the CDR3 end, and the missing part is taken from the germline J gene. The CDR3 covers 12 residues. The V gene lost 1 base and the J gene lost 6 bases, with 7 bases spanning the gap. Germline-derived CDR1 and CDR2 are MDHEN and SYDVKM.

This clone has at least ten counts. The read ends 3 residues early relative to the CDR3; the germline J gene fills the gap. V usage is TRBV10-3 and J usage is TRBJ2-7, with D hard to call. CDR3 length: 15 amino acids. The V gene's germline CDR1 is ENHRY and CDR2 SYGVKD. The ends were cut back, 0 bases at V and 1 base at J, with 10 bases in the middle. The CDR3 sequence is CAISESGGSSYEQYF. The sequenced CDR3 bases are TGTGCCATCAGTGAGTCCGGCGGCAGTTCCTACGAG.

This clone was recorded many times. The sequence runs out 3 residues before the end of the CDR3; the remainder is reconstructed from the germline J gene. This rearrangement joins TRBV18 to TRBJ1-4, with D hard to call. Germline CDR1 KGHSH, CDR2 LQKENI. V was cut by 6 bases and J by 8 bases, with 10 bases left in between. There are 12 residues in the CDR3. Here the CDR3 reads CASSPGGEKLFF. CDR3 DNA, as far as it was read: TGTGCCAGCTCTCCTGGTGGCGAAAAA. Complete variable domain (other parts from reference TRBV18 and TRBJ1-4): NAGVMQNPRHLVRRRGQEARLRCSPMKGHSHVYWYRQLPEEGLKFMVYLQKENIIDESGMPKERFSAEFPKEGPSILRIQQVVRGDSAAYFCASSPGGEKLFFGSGTQLSVL.

Comments on this clone: From the germline J gene comes the end of the CDR3, since the read stops 3 residues before it. The rearrangement uses TRBV7-9 and TRBJ2-2; D is ambiguous. The germline V gene has CDR1 SEHNR and CDR2 FQNEAQ (reference sequence). This CDR3 spans 14 amino acids. The CDR3 DNA, read in part, is TGTGCCAGCAGCTTAGAACAGTATGGATCACCG. Its translation: CASSLEQYGSP. The entire CDR3 protein reads CASSLEQYGSPLFF.

On this clone itself: The sequence runs out 3 residues before the end of the CDR3; the remainder is reconstructed from the germline J gene. V gene TRBV20-1 combines with J gene TRBJ1-5, with TRBD1 identical over 10 bases. The germline V gene has CDR1 DFQATT and CDR2 SNEGSKA (reference sequence). The CDR3 runs to 18 residues. V shed 0 bases and J 3 bases; nucleotides not matched to a gene: 11. The CDR3 loop reads CSARDFGTGVEHNQPQHF. CDR3 DNA, as far as it was read: TGCAGTGCTAGAGATTTTGGGACAGGGGTTGAACACAATCAGCCC.

This clone was seen at least ten times. CDR3 bases read: TGCGCCAGCAGCTTGCCCGGCCGGGACAACTACGAG. This sequence encodes CASSLPGRDNYE. The whole CDR3 protein is CASSLPGRDNYEQYF. The chain combines TRBV5-1 with TRBJ2-7; D is possibly TRBD1 (6 bases). Read sequence stops 3 residues before the CDR3 end, and the germline J gene provides the missing end. The CDR3 loop spans 15 amino acids. Germline CDR1 SGHRS, CDR2 YFSETQ. V was trimmed by 1 base and J by 3 bases, leaving 14 bases between them.

This clone was recorded at least ten times. The read ends 3 residues shy of where the CDR3 ends; the end is completed using the germline J gene. The chain has TRBV29-1 and TRBJ2-2; D is unclear. The CDR3 runs to 13 residues. Between the trimmed V and J ends, which lost 6 bases and 1 base, there was a span of 9 bases. Germline V gives CDR1 SQVTM, CDR2 ANQGSEA. This CDR3 is CSVLDGNTGELFF. The CDR3 DNA, read in part, is TGCAGCGTCCTAGACGGGAACACCGGGGAG.

This clone was picked up many times. The DNA ends 3 residues before the CDR3 does, and the rest of the CDR3 is filled in from the germline J gene. This chain uses TRBV7-2 with TRBJ1-2; D gene unclear. The CDR3 runs to 15 residues. Germline assignment: CDR1 SGHTA and CDR2 FQGNSA. The V end lost 1 base, the J end lost 0 bases, and 9 bases lay between the germline ends. The CDR3 DNA, read in part, is TGTGCCAGCAGCTTAGGGCAGGCACCTAACTATGGC. Translation: CASSLGQAPNYG. In full, the CDR3 is CASSLGQAPNYGYTF.

This clone showed up just a few times. The read stops 3 residues short of the end of the CDR3; the missing end is completed from the germline J gene. The chain combines TRBV5-1 with TRBJ2-2, with D possibly being TRBD1 (5 bases). Germline V gene sequence: CDR1 SGHRS, CDR2 YFSETQ. The CDR3 loop spans 14 amino acids. The covered CDR3 bases are TGCGCCAGCACCCCGATCTCTGGGGCCAACGTG. Protein product: CASTPISGANV. The full CDR3 sequence reads CASTPISGANVLFF.

This clone was recorded many times. The read terminates 3 residues ahead of where the CDR3 ends, so the germline J gene completes it. J is TRBJ1-4 and V is TRBV7-2; D is undetermined. Germline values: CDR1 SGHTA, CDR2 FQGNSA. V lost 5 bases to trimming and J lost 2 bases, with 9 bases between them. The CDR3 sequence is 14 residues long. Here the CDR3 reads CASSVGLTNEKLFF. CDR3 bases read: TGTGCCAGCAGCGTGGGCCTGACTAATGAAAAA.